This T cell receptor (beta chain) was captured by sequencing in a study of blood T cell repertoires in COVID-19. Study-wide background: In each case, the material was cDNA or gDNA derived from T cells, B-cell-depleted T cells, or PBMCs.

The CDR3 is made up of 10 amino acids. Per the germline V gene, CDR1 is DFQATT and CDR2 is SNEGSKA (reference sequence). Trimming removed 1 base at V and 7 bases at J, with 4 bases between. Per the original methods: Researchers report that nucleated cell counts were estimated from reference gene primer amplification. Produced via immunoSEQ multiplex PCR; TCRdb's table is partial and in-frame only. Clonal size and the V and J genes are those of that table, whereas D and trimming came from the DNA. This table has approximately 200,000 clones, more than 80% appearing once. Sequencing used peripheral blood. This TCR came from a young man with COVID-19, enrolled during active disease. The V call is TRBV20-1, the J call TRBJ1-1; D is unclear. The CDR3 nucleotides are TGCAGTGCTAGAGTTAATGAAGCTTTCTTT. Residues: CSARVNEAFF.